Below are 26 T cell receptor beta chains sequenced from a single sample in a study of blood T cell repertoires in COVID-19. TCRdb's copy holds only in-frame clones and misses some; the assay was immunoSEQ multiplex PCR. The data show 140,000 to 150,000 clones, approximately 90% seen once. Sequencing was performed on peripheral blood. Source of these receptors: a man aged 18 to 29 with COVID-19, enrolled during active disease.

This chain connects TRBV28 to TRBJ2-7; 8 positions match TRBD1. From germline, CDR1 is MDHEN and CDR2 SYDVKM. CDR3 length: 14 residues. V trimming: 4 bases; J trimming: 2 bases; junction bases outside the gene matches: 4. CDR3 coding DNA: TGTGCCAGCAGTTGGACAGGGCAGGCCTACGAGCAGTACTTC. Encoded protein: CASSWTGQAYEQYF.

The V call is TRBV7-9, the J call TRBJ2-7; perhaps TRBD2 as D (6 bases). The CDR3 is made up of 15 amino acids. Germline V gene lookup returns CDR1 SEHNR and CDR2 FQNEAQ (reference sequence). V shed 5 bases and J shed 3 bases, with 17 bases lying between them. This CDR3 is CASSLGASAFYEQYF. In nucleotides, the CDR3 is TGTGCCAGCAGCCTCGGAGCTAGCGCTTTCTACGAGCAGTACTTC. The whole variable domain, remainder taken from reference TRBV7-9 and TRBJ2-7, is DTGVSQNPRHKITKRGQNVTFRCDPISEHNRLYWYRQTLGQGPEFLTYFQNEAQLEKSRLLSDRFSAERPKGSFSTLEIQRTEQGDSAMYLCASSLGASAFYEQYFGPGTRLTVT.

The chain carries TRBV6-4 and TRBJ1-2; 7 bases map to TRBD1. Trimming took 2 bases from V and 4 from J; bases not matched to a gene: 7. The CDR3 is made up of 15 amino acids. Germline assignment: CDR1 MRHNA and CDR2 SNTAGT. The CDR3 region has the DNA TGTGCCAGCAGTGACGGCAACAGGGGAATCTATGGCTACACCTTC. The encoded protein is CASSDGNRGIYGYTF.

The rearrangement links TRBV7-5 to TRBJ1-5. TRBV7-5 is deemed a pseudogene. This CDR3 spans 17 amino acids. CDR3 region: CARSSRVGGVTYQPQHF. Here the CDR3 DNA reads TGTGCCAGAAGCTCAAGGGTGGGAGGGGTGACCTATCAGCCCCAGCATTTT.

The rearrangement uses TRBV13 and TRBJ2-5; maybe TRBD2 (5 bases). The CDR3 is 14 amino acids. V was pared by 3 bases and J by 5 bases, with 13 bases between. The germline CDR1 and CDR2 sequences are PRHDT and FYEKMQ (reference sequence). CDR3 nucleotides: TGTGCCAGCAGCTTCGGGCCATCGGGGGAGACCCAGTACTTC. Its protein is CASSFGPSGETQYF.

This chain uses TRBV27 with TRBJ2-2, with D perhaps TRBD1 (6 bases). Germline CDR1 and CDR2: MNHEY and SMNVEV (reference sequence). V was pared by 3 bases and J by 2 bases, with 10 bases between. The CDR3 contains 15 residues. CDR3 nucleotide sequence: TGTGCCAGCAGTTTGGGCAGGGGTAACACCGGGGAGCTGTTTTTT. This translates into CASSLGRGNTGELFF.

V and J are TRBV28 and TRBJ2-7, with D possibly TRBD1 on 6 matching bases. Germline CDR1 and CDR2: MDHEN and SYDVKM. The V and J ends lost 3 bases and 4 bases respectively, with 19 bases between them. There are 16 residues in the CDR3. CDR3 sequence: CASSFPRQEILYEQYF. The CDR3 DNA follows: TGTGCCAGCAGTTTTCCCCGACAGGAGATCCTATACGAGCAGTACTTC.

This clone was detected once. One end of the junction is discordant with germline, which a read error may explain. The chain is built from TRBV4-3 and TRBJ1-4; no clear D gene. There are 17 residues in the CDR3. Germline lookup yields CDR1 LGHNA and CDR2 YSLEER. The CDR3 reads CASSQDLSRDGNEKLLF. CDR3 nucleotide sequence: TGCGCCAGCAGCCAAGATCTGAGTCGGGATGGGAATGAAAAACTGCTTTTT.

This chain connects TRBV7-2 to TRBJ2-3; 11 bases line up with TRBD2. Germline lookup yields CDR1 SGHTA and CDR2 FQGNSA. The trim removed 1 base at V and 4 bases at J, leaving 13 bases unmatched. CDR3 length: 19 amino acids. The chain's CDR3 is CASSLVGSSGRSLADTQYF. The CDR3 bases are TGTGCCAGCAGCTTAGTAGGGTCTAGCGGGAGGTCTTTGGCAGATACGCAGTATTTT.

The chain carries TRBV27 and TRBJ2-7; a possible D gene is TRBD1 (5 bases). Deletions cut 2 bases from V and 3 bases from J, with 11 bases between. CDR3 length: 14 residues. Germline assignment: CDR1 MNHEY and CDR2 SMNVEV (reference sequence). CDR3 loop: CASSLTGENYEQYF. The CDR3 bases are TGTGCCAGCAGTTTAACAGGAGAGAACTACGAGCAGTACTTC.

V and J are TRBV27 and TRBJ2-7; D might be TRBD2 (6 bases). The V and J ends lost 4 bases and 2 bases respectively, with 12 bases between them. CDR3 length: 14 residues. The germline CDR1 and CDR2 sequences are MNHEY and SMNVEV (reference sequence). The CDR3 DNA sequence: TGTGCCAGCAGTTCGCAAACTAGCACCTACGAGCAGTACTTC. It encodes CASSSQTSTYEQYF.

This rearrangement joins TRBV7-9 to TRBJ2-7; maybe TRBD2 (5 bases). Trimming removed 8 bases from V and 2 bases from J, with 13 bases in between. Germline V gene lookup returns CDR1 SEHNR and CDR2 FQNEAQ (reference sequence). The CDR3 has 13 amino acids. The CDR3 spells CASLVSGTYEQYF. CDR3 DNA sequence: TGTGCCAGCCTGGTAAGCGGAACCTACGAGCAGTACTTC.

With respect to this clone: A junction boundary mismatches the germline segment, possibly from a read error. V and J are TRBV29-1 and TRBJ1-4, with 7 bases fitting TRBD1. The CDR3 is 13 amino acids. Germline V gene sequence: CDR1 SQVTM, CDR2 ANQGSEA. CDR3 in DNA: TGCAGCGTCTTACAGGGGAATAATGAAAAACTGCTTTTT. Amino acids: CSVLQGNNEKLLF.

The chain uses TRBV9 and TRBJ2-3; a possible D gene is TRBD2 (6 bases). V was shortened by 4 bases and J by 0 bases, with 15 bases between the two germline ends. Germline V CDR1 and CDR2: SGDLS, YYNGEE. This CDR3 spans 16 amino acids. Written as DNA, the CDR3 is TGTGCCAGCAGCCACCCTAGCGCACCTAGCACAGATACGCAGTATTTT. Amino acids: CASSHPSAPSTDTQYF.

The chain carries TRBV19 and TRBJ2-7, with TRBD1 identical over 7 bases. The trim removed 6 bases at V and 3 bases at J, leaving 8 bases unmatched. This CDR3 has 14 residues. Per germline, CDR1 LNHDA and CDR2 SQIVND (reference sequence). In DNA form, the CDR3 reads TGTGCCAGTAGCTTAGGGGACAGCCTCTACGAGCAGTACTTC. Translated: CASSLGDSLYEQYF.

This chain links TRBV10-3 with TRBJ2-1, with a weak D call TRBD1 (5 bases). The V end was cut by 2 bases, the J end by 6 bases, with 17 bases between. The CDR3 length is 16 residues. Looked up from germline, CDR1 is ENHRY and CDR2 is SYGVKD. The CDR3 protein is CAISENWQGTFNEQFF. The DNA for the CDR3 is TGTGCCATCAGTGAGAATTGGCAGGGAACATTCAATGAGCAGTTCTTC.

This clone was detected only once. The chain carries TRBV9 and TRBJ1-3; D remains ambiguous. V gave up 0 bases and J gave up 0 bases, with 10 bases separating them. Germline CDR1 and CDR2: SGDLS and YYNGEE. This CDR3 region has 16 residues. Written as DNA, the CDR3 is TGTGCCAGCAGCGTAGACCAGAGGATCTCTGGAAACACCATATATTTT. As protein: CASSVDQRISGNTIYF.

The chain recombines TRBV28 with TRBJ2-5; the match to TRBD2 covers 9 bases. The V gene's germline CDR1 is MDHEN and CDR2 SYDVKM. The junction had 12 bases not matched to a gene; V was cut back by 4 bases and J by 6 bases. CDR3 length: 16 amino acids. This CDR3 is CASSSYLSGRSKTQYF. The CDR3 DNA is TGTGCCAGCAGTTCCTATCTTAGCGGGAGATCGAAGACCCAGTACTTC.

V is TRBV7-2 and J is TRBJ2-7; 8 positions agree with TRBD1. This CDR3 contains 16 residues. The germline CDR1 and CDR2 sequences are SGHTA and FQGNSA. Losses at the gene ends were 4 bases for V and 4 bases for J; bases not matched to a gene: 12. In DNA form, the CDR3 reads TGTGCCAGCAGCTCCCCCTTGACAGGGGAGTCTTACGAGCAGTACTTC. Protein product: CASSSPLTGESYEQYF. Based on the CDR3 plus reference TRBV7-2 and TRBJ2-7, the full variable domain is GAGVSQSPSNKVTEKGKDVELRCDPISGHTALYWYRQSLGQGLEFLIYFQGNSAPDKSGLPSDRFSAERTGGSVSTLTIQRTQQEDSAVYLCASSSPLTGESYEQYFGPGTRLTVT.

The gene calls are TRBV30 and TRBJ2-3; 9 bases are shared with TRBD2. The germline CDR1 and CDR2 sequences are GTSNPN and SVGIG (reference sequence). CDR3 length: 17 residues. The J segment lost 1 base and the V segment lost 1 base, leaving 9 bases of the junction unmatched. CDR3 sequence: CAWSGRLAAVRTDTQYF. DNA of the CDR3: TGTGCCTGGAGTGGGAGACTAGCGGCCGTCCGCACAGATACGCAGTATTTT.

V is TRBV5-1 and J is TRBJ2-1, with 10 nucleotides matching TRBD2. Germline V gene sequence: CDR1 SGHRS, CDR2 YFSETQ. This CDR3 comprises 16 residues. V shed 0 bases and J 5 bases; nucleotides not matched to a gene: 5. In nucleotides, the CDR3 is TGCGCCAGCAGCTTGGGGGCACTAGCGGGAAACAATGAGCAGTTCTTC. Translation: CASSLGALAGNNEQFF.

V gene TRBV7-2 combines with J gene TRBJ1-1; perhaps TRBD1 as D (5 bases). This CDR3 spans 13 amino acids. Deletions cut 7 bases from V and 5 bases from J, with 14 bases between. The V gene's germline CDR1 is SGHTA and CDR2 FQGNSA. The CDR3, as DNA: TGTGCCAGCATACAGGAGCTTTGGACTGAAGCTTTCTTT. Protein product: CASIQELWTEAFF.

The chain joins TRBV11-3 to TRBJ1-2; 8 bases fit TRBD1. The CDR3 spans 12 residues. Trimming cost V 5 bases and J 4 bases; bases outside gene matches: 0. Germline V CDR1 and CDR2: SGHNT, YENEEA. The CDR3 nucleotides are TGTGCCAGCAGCGACAGGGGCTATGGCTACACCTTC. Translating gives CASSDRGYGYTF.

This clone was recorded only once. The chain joins TRBV15 to TRBJ2-1; 9 bases line up with TRBD1. V lost 4 bases, J lost 6 bases, and 10 bases stayed unmatched. The CDR3 runs to 16 residues. Germline CDR1 and CDR2: LNHNV and YYDKDF (reference sequence). The CDR3 DNA is TGTGCCACCAGCACCCTATGGACAGGGGAGAGCAATGAGCAGTTCTTC. Encoded protein: CATSTLWTGESNEQFF.

This chain joins TRBV19 and TRBJ2-3, with D maybe TRBD2 (6 bases). The CDR3 sequence is 16 residues long. The germline gives CDR1 LNHDA, CDR2 SQIVND (reference sequence). Trimming removed 6 bases from V and 1 base from J, with 17 bases in between. CDR3 DNA sequence: TGTGCCAGTAGCCCGGCCCGGGGGATGGGCACAGATACGCAGTATTTT. This codes for CASSPARGMGTDTQYF.

The V gene is TRBV27, the J gene TRBJ2-3, with 10 bases fitting TRBD1. V was pared by 3 bases and J by 7 bases, with 7 bases of the junction left unmatched. The CDR3 is made up of 15 amino acids. CDR1 MNHEY and CDR2 SMNVEV come from the germline V gene (reference sequence). CDR3 amino acids: CASSFGTGAWNTQYF. In nucleotides, the CDR3 is TGTGCCAGCAGTTTTGGGACAGGGGCTTGGAATACGCAGTATTTT.